The clone carrying this T cell receptor beta chain was seen a handful of times. The sample comes from a study of T-cell memory formation after mild COVID-19. Across the whole study: TCR clusters were largely donor specific.

TCRdb ran MiXCR on the 5' RACE reads and lists one entry per CDR3 protein. This table holds tens of thousands of distinct CDR3 sequences, approximately 15% found once. The V gene end was trimmed by 5 bases and the J gene end by 5 bases; junction bases not matched to a gene: 11. Germline loops: CDR1 LNHDA, CDR2 SQIVND (reference sequence). CDR3 length: 15 residues. The TCR originated in an adult woman who had mild COVID-19 (a few samples of this study predate the infection). Cell type and time point are not known. The sequenced sample was PBMCs or a T cell subset sorted from them (not recorded which). The chain has TRBV19 and TRBJ1-1, with TRBD1 matching 7 bases. This chain's CDR3 is CASSPPQGVVTEAFF. CDR3 bases: TGTGCCAGTAGTCCACCTCAGGGGGTGGTGACTGAAGCTTTCTTT.